The rows below give T cell receptor beta chains drawn from one sample of a study of blood T cell repertoires in COVID-19. Method: immunoSEQ multiplex PCR; TCRdb's copy keeps in-frame clones and lacks some. The sample yields fewer than 80,000 clones, about nine tenths seen once. Sequencing was done on a sample of peripheral blood. The receptors come from a human donor in a cohort sampled during active COVID-19. CDR3s include the opening cysteine and the closing phenylalanine or tryptophan. The order of the fields is D gene, clone size, J gene, V gene, CDR3 DNA, CDR3 protein. D genes are given only for firm matches. For some rows the clone size is stated as once, few or many, or as a class when expanded; others skip it.

>TRBD1|-|TRBJ2-1|TRBV27
TGTGCCAGCAGTCAGACAGGGTTCAACAATGAGCAGTTCTTC
CASSQTGFNNEQFF
>TRBD2|-|TRBJ2-3|TRBV6-1
TGTGCCAGCAGTGAGAGGCCACTAGCGGGGGCTGCGACAGATACGCAGTATTTT
CASSERPLAGAATDTQYF
>-|-|TRBJ2-5|TRBV3-1/TRBV3-2
TGTGCCAGCAGCCAATCCGACTACCCCAAGACCCAGTACTTC
CASSQSDYPKTQYF
>TRBD1|-|TRBJ1-4|TRBV28
TGTGCCAGCACCCACAGGGGAAAGCGAGAAAAACTGTTTTTT
CASTHRGKREKLFF
>-|-|TRBJ1-2|TRBV9
TGTGCCAGCAGCGGGAGCACTAACGGCTACACCTTC
CASSGSTNGYTF
>TRBD2|-|TRBJ2-7|TRBV3-1/TRBV3-2
TGTGCCAGCAGCCTCGGGAGGAGCTCCTACGAGCAGTACTTC
CASSLGRSSYEQYF
>-|few|TRBJ2-3|TRBV11-2
TGTGCCAGCAGCTCCCACGGGAAGGGTGACACAGCAGATACGCAGTATTTT
CASSSHGKGDTADTQYF
>-|-|TRBJ1-6|TRBV5-8
TGTGCCAGCAGCTTGGACAGGCCCAATTCACCCCTCCACTTT
CASSLDRPNSPLHF
>TRBD2|-|TRBJ2-2|TRBV15
TGTGCCACCAGCAACGGACTAGCAGGTACCGGGGAGCTGTTTTTT
CATSNGLAGTGELFF
>-|-|TRBJ1-1|TRBV7-9
TGTGCCAGCAGCTTCTCTGAAGGGGATGGAATCGGGACTGAAGCTTTCTTT
CASSFSEGDGIGTEAFF
>TRBD1|-|TRBJ1-1|TRBV6-4
TGTGCCAGCAGGACAGGGGGCGCGGGTAGGACTGAAGCTTTCTTT
CASRTGGAGRTEAFF
>TRBD2|-|TRBJ2-3|TRBV10-3
TGTGCCATCAGTGAGTCGGGTAGCGGGGTCGATACGCAGTATTTT
CAISESGSGVDTQYF
>-|-|TRBJ2-3|TRBV3-1/TRBV3-2
TGTGCCAGCAGCCAAGGCGGCTTCACAGATACGCAGTATTTT
CASSQGGFTDTQYF
>TRBD1|-|TRBJ1-2|TRBV7-8
TGTGCCAGCAGCTCAAGGGACAGGAGAATTGGCTACACCTTC
CASSSRDRRIGYTF
>TRBD1|few|TRBJ2-7|TRBV2
TGTGCCAGCAGTGAGGGACAGGGGGCGTTCGAGCAGTACTTC
CASSEGQGAFEQYF
>TRBD2|-|TRBJ2-3|TRBV6-1
TGTGCCAGCAGTGTTGGGACTAGCGGGAGGACAGATACGCAGTATTTT
CASSVGTSGRTDTQYF
>-|-|TRBJ2-7|TRBV21-1
TGTGCCAGAGACAGGGGGCAGGACGAGCAGTACTTC
CARDRGQDEQYF
>TRBD2|-|TRBJ2-1|TRBV7-9
TGTGCCAGCAGCCCCGGGCCAGCGGGGTTGGAGCAGTTCTTC
CASSPGPAGLEQFF
>TRBD1|-|TRBJ2-5|TRBV24-1
TGTGCCACCGGGACAGAGAACCCCCAAGAGACCCAGTACTTC
CATGTENPQETQYF
>-|-|TRBJ2-5|TRBV5-4
TGTGCCGGGGGGTGGACAGGTCAAGAGACCCAGTACTTC
CAGGWTGQETQYF
>-|-|TRBJ2-3|TRBV11-2
TGTGCCAGCAGCTTAGGCGGTATGGGTATACTCACAGATACGCAGTATTTT
CASSLGGMGILTDTQYF
>TRBD1|-|TRBJ2-7|TRBV6-6
TGTGCCAGCGTACGGGACAGGGTTGAGAACGAGCAGTACTTC
CASVRDRVENEQYF
>-|few|TRBJ2-1|TRBV2
TGTGCCACTCCCCGCCGGACAGTCCGCTACAATGAGCAGTTCTTC
CATPRRTVRYNEQFF
>TRBD1|-|TRBJ1-2|TRBV5-1
TGCGCCAGCGGAGACACGGGACAGGGGAACTATGGCTACACCTTC
CASGDTGQGNYGYTF
>TRBD1|-|TRBJ1-4|TRBV10-3
TGTGCCATCAGTGACTCGGGGAAGGGGGCCGCTAATGAAAAACTGTTTTTT
CAISDSGKGAANEKLFF
>-|-|TRBJ1-1|TRBV6-2/TRBV6-3
TGTGCCAGCAGTTATCAGTGGAACACTGAAGCTTTCTTT
CASSYQWNTEAFF
>-|-|TRBJ2-3|TRBV4-1
TGCGCCAGCAGCCAAGAAGGGGAGCCGGGGGTAACAGATACGCAGTATTTT
CASSQEGEPGVTDTQYF
>-|-|TRBJ1-1|TRBV29-1
TGCAGCGTTGTAGCGGTATTGGGGCACACTGAAGCTTTCTTT
CSVVAVLGHTEAFF
>-|-|TRBJ1-4|TRBV18
TGTGCCAGCTCACCAGGCTTCGGGATAACTAATGAAAAACTGTTTTTT
CASSPGFGITNEKLFF
>-|-|TRBJ2-1|TRBV2
TGTGCCAGCAGTGTTGGGACTTACAATGAGCAGTTCTTC
CASSVGTYNEQFF
>TRBD1|-|TRBJ2-7|TRBV6-6
TGTGCCAGCAGTTACGGGACAGACTACGAGCAGTACTTC
CASSYGTDYEQYF
>TRBD1|-|TRBJ1-3|TRBV12-5
TGTGCTAGTGGTCTACAGGGGTTCTCTGGAAACACCATATATTTT
CASGLQGFSGNTIYF
>TRBD1|-|TRBJ1-5|TRBV2
TGTGCCAGCAGGACGGGGACAGGGGTTTTACAGCCCCAGCATTTT
CASRTGTGVLQPQHF
>TRBD2|-|TRBJ2-7|TRBV5-1
TGCGCCAGCAGCTTGGGGACTAGCGGGAGATACGAGCAGTACTTC
CASSLGTSGRYEQYF